The 12 T cell receptor beta chains given below trace back to one sample, sequenced in a study of technical replicates of blood from a few donors (dated by TCRdb to between 2016 and 2019). Library preparation was by the immunoSEQ multiplex PCR assay. TCRdb stores this immuneACCESS table with in-frame sequences only. Part of the clones is absent; in the studies checked, under half of the shortfall reflects unresolved V genes, and no reason is known for the rest. The sample yields tens of thousands of clones; 95% to 98% were counted once. In total, the top ten clones hold over 0.2% of the sample. The sample comprised T cells isolated from PBMCs. The source of these receptors is a human donor in good health.

The rearrangement joins TRBV4-1 to TRBJ1-4; 9 bases fit TRBD1. The germline V gene encodes CDR1 MGHRA and CDR2 YSYEKL. V shed 1 base and J 7 bases; nucleotides not matched to a gene: 7. The CDR3 is 16 amino acids. CDR3 loop: CASSQGPGQGLEKLFF. DNA of the CDR3: TGCGCCAGCAGCCAAGGGCCGGGACAGGGTCTTGAAAAACTGTTTTTT.

This chain joins TRBV6-5 and TRBJ2-7; TRBD1 aligns across 7 bases. V lost 6 bases to trimming and J lost 3 bases; unmatched junction nucleotides: 2. Germline CDR1 MNHEY, CDR2 SVGAGI. This CDR3 comprises 12 residues. CDR3 residues: CASRRTGYEQYF. CDR3 nucleotide sequence: TGTGCCAGCAGGCGGACAGGCTACGAGCAGTACTTC.

This clone has only one observation. Here the CDR3 reads CASRPGQGAGQPQHF. For the CDR3, the DNA is TGTGCCAGCAGACCCGGACAGGGGGCAGGTCAGCCCCAGCATTTT. The chain couples TRBV2 to TRBJ1-5; 11 bases fit TRBD1. There are 15 residues in the CDR3. Germline CDR1 is SNHLY and CDR2 is FYNNEI. Trimming took 6 bases from V and 6 from J; bases not matched to a gene: 7.

The J gene is TRBJ2-5, the V gene TRBV7-9; 7 positions agree with TRBD1. J gave up 6 bases and V 6 bases, and 4 bases lay outside the gene matches. This CDR3 is 12 amino acids long. From germline, CDR1 is SEHNR and CDR2 FQNEAQ (reference sequence). CDR3 nucleotide sequence: TGTGCCAGCAGTTTGGGACAGCAGACCCAGTACTTC. This translates into CASSLGQQTQYF. Looking up the rest from reference TRBV7-9 and TRBJ2-5 gives the full variable domain: DTGVSQNPRHKITKRGQNVTFRCDPISEHNRLYWYRQTLGQGPEFLTYFQNEAQLEKSRLLSDRFSAERPKGSFSTLEIQRTEQGDSAMYLCASSLGQQTQYFGPGTRLLVL.

This chain links TRBV7-9 with TRBJ1-4; 8 nucleotides line up with TRBD1. The CDR3 has 14 residues. V lost 6 bases and J lost 6; bases outside the gene matches: 6. Germline V gene data show CDR1 as SEHNR and CDR2 as FQNEAQ (reference sequence). This chain's CDR3 is CASSSGQAHEKLFF. The DNA of the CDR3 is TGTGCCAGCAGTTCGGGACAGGCCCATGAAAAACTGTTTTTT.

The V and J genes are TRBV18 and TRBJ1-4; 8 bases are a match to TRBD1. Per germline, CDR1 KGHSH and CDR2 LQKENI. V shed 4 bases and J 6 bases; nucleotides not matched to a gene: 4. This CDR3 has 14 amino acids. The DNA of the CDR3 is TGTGCCAGCTCACTACAGGGGGTCCATGAAAAACTGTTTTTT. Its translation is CASSLQGVHEKLFF.

The rearrangement links TRBV29-1 to TRBJ2-5; D is perhaps TRBD2 (5 bases). Trimming took off 4 bases at V and 2 bases at J, with 11 bases between the two ends. This CDR3 contains 13 residues. The germline gives CDR1 SQVTM, CDR2 ANQGSEA. CDR3 nucleotides: TGCAGCGTTGGAGGGAGTTGGCAAGAGACCCAGTACTTC. Its protein is CSVGGSWQETQYF.

The CDR3 is CASSINGRSNEQYF. As DNA, the CDR3 is TGTGCCAGTAGTATTAACGGGAGAAGTAACGAGCAGTACTTC. The V and J genes are TRBV19 and TRBJ2-7; D possibly corresponds to TRBD2 (6 bases). Germline lookup yields CDR1 LNHDA and CDR2 SQIVND (reference sequence). Trimming took off 3 bases at V and 5 bases at J, with 14 bases between the two ends. There are 14 residues in the CDR3. Full variable domain (rest looked up from reference TRBV19 and TRBJ2-7): DGGITQSPKYLFRKEGQNVTLSCEQNLNHDAMYWYRQDPGQGLRLIYYSQIVNDFQKGDIAEGYSVSREKKESFPLTVTSAQKNPTAFYLCASSINGRSNEQYFGPGTRLTVT.

The chain has TRBV10-2 and TRBJ1-1, with 8 bases lining up with TRBD1. Unmatched junction bases numbered 10, after V lost 2 bases and J lost 11 bases. Germline-derived CDR1 and CDR2 are WSHSY and SAAADI. CDR3 length: 14 amino acids. In DNA, the CDR3 is TGCGCCAGCAGTGAGATTTCAGGGGGCGCGGAGGCTTTCTTT. It yields the protein CASSEISGGAEAFF.

The chain carries TRBV13 and TRBJ2-1; D is unclear. The CDR3 extends over 11 amino acids. V gave up 4 bases and J gave up 8 bases, with 6 bases separating them. CDR1 is PRHDT and CDR2 is FYEKMQ in the germline V gene (reference sequence). The CDR3 DNA follows: TGTGCCAGCAGCTCGAGTGATGAGCAGTTCTTC. This codes for CASSSSDEQFF. Combining the CDR3 with reference TRBV13 and TRBJ2-1 gives the whole variable domain AAGVIQSPRHLIKEKRETATLKCYPIPRHDTVYWYQQGPGQDPQFLISFYEKMQSDKGSIPDRFSAQQFSDYHSELNMSSLELGDSALYFCASSSSDEQFFGPGTRLTVL.

The rearrangement joins TRBV25-1 to TRBJ2-3, with 9 bases that match TRBD2. V lost 8 bases and J lost 2; bases outside the gene matches: 17. Germline values: CDR1 MGHDK, CDR2 SYGVNS. The CDR3 is 18 amino acids. The CDR3, as DNA: TGTGCCAGCCTAAACCCCGCGACTAGCGGAGGAGACACAGATACGCAGTATTTT. Protein: CASLNPATSGGDTDTQYF.

The chain employs TRBV7-8 and TRBJ2-7, with TRBD2 identical over 8 bases. There are 15 residues in the CDR3. V dropped 1 base and J dropped 5; count of bases not matched to a gene: 7. From germline, CDR1 is SGHVS and CDR2 FQNEAQ. The DNA of the CDR3 is TGTGCCAGCAGCTTAGGGGTTAGCGGGACGAACGAGCAGTACTTC. This encodes CASSLGVSGTNEQYF. The complete variable domain, with remaining parts taken from reference TRBV7-8 and TRBJ2-7, reads GAGVSQSPRYKVAKRGQDVALRCDPISGHVSLFWYQQALGQGPEFLTYFQNEAQLDKSGLPSDRFFAERPEGSVSTLKIQRTQQEDSAVYLCASSLGVSGTNEQYFGPGTRLTVT.